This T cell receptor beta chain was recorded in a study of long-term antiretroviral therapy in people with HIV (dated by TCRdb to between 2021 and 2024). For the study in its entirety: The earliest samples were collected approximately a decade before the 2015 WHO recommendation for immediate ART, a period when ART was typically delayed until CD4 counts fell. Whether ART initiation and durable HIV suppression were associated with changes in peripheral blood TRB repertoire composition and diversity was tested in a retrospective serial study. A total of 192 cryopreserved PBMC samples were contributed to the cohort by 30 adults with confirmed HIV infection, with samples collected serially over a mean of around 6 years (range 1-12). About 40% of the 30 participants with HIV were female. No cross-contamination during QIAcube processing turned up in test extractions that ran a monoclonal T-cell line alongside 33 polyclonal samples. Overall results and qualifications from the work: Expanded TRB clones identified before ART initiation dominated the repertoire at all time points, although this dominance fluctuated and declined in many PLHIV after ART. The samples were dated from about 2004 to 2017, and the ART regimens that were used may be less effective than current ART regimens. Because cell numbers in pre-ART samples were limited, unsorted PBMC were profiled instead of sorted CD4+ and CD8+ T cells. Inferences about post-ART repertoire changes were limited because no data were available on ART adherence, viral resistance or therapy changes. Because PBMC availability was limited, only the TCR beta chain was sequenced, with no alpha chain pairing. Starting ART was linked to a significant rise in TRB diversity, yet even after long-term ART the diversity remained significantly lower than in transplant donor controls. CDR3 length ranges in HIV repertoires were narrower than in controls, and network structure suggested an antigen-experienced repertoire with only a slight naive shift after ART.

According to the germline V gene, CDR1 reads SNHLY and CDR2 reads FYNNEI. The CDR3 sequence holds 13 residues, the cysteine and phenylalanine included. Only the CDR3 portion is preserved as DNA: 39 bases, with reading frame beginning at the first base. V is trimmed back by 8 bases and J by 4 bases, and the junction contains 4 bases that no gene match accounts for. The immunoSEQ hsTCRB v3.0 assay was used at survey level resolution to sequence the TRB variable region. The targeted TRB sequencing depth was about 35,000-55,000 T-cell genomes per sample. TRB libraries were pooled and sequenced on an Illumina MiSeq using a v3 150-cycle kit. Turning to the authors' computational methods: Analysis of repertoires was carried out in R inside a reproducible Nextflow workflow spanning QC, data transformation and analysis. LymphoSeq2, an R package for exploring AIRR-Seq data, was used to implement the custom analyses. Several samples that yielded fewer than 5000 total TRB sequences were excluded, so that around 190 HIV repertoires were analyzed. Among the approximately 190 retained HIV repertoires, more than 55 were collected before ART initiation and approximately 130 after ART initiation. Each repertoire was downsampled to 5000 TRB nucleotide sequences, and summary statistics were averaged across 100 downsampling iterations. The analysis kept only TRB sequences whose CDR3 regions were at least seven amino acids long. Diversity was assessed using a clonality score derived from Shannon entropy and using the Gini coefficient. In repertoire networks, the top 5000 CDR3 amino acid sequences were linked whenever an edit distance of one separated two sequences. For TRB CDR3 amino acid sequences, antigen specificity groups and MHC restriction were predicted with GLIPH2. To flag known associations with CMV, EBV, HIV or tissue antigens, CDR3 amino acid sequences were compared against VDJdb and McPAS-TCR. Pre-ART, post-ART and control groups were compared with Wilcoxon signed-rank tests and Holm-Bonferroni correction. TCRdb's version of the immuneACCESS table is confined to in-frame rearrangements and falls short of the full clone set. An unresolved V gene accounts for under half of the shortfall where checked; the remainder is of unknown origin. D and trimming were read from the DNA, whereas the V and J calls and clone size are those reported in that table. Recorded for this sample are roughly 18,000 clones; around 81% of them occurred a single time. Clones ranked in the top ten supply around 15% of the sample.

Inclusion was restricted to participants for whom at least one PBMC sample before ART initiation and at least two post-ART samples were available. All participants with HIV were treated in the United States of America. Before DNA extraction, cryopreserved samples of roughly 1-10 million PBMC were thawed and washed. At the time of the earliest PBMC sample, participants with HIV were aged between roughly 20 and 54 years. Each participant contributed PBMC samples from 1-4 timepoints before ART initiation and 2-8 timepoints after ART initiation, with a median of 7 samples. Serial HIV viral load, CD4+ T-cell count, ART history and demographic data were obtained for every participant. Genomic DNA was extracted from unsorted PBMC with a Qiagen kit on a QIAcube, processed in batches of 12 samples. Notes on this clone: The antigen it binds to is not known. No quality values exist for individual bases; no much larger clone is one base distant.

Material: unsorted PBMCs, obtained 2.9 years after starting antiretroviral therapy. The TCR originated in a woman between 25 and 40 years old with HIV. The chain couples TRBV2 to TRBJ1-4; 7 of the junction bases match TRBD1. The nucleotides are TGTGCCAGCGGGGGACAGATTAATGAAAAACTGTTTTTT. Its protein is CASGGQINEKLFF.